This T cell receptor beta chain originates from a study of blood T cell repertoires in COVID-19. Study as a whole: Whether acute or convalescent, the COVID-19 samples came from the United States, Italy and Spain. In each case, the material was cDNA or gDNA derived from T cells, B-cell-depleted T cells, or PBMCs.

Authors' data handling: Amplified reference gene primers provided the basis for estimating nucleated cell counts. Measured with immunoSEQ multiplex PCR; TCRdb has only the in-frame clones, and not every one. V, J and clone size reflect that table, while D and trimming were determined from the DNA. The sample yields around 180,000 clones, about 88% seen once. Germline loops: CDR1 MGHDK, CDR2 SYGVNS. Trimming removed 5 bases at V and 6 bases at J, with 17 bases between. The CDR3 runs 15 residues. V usage is TRBV25-1 and J usage is TRBJ1-5; maybe TRBD1 (6 bases). This sequence was found in a man aged 60-69 years with acute or convalescent COVID-19. The sample was peripheral blood. The CDR3 region is CASSPLGGLGQPQHF. Written as DNA, the CDR3 is TGTGCCAGCAGTCCCCTGGGGGGGCTCGGTCAGCCCCAGCATTTT.